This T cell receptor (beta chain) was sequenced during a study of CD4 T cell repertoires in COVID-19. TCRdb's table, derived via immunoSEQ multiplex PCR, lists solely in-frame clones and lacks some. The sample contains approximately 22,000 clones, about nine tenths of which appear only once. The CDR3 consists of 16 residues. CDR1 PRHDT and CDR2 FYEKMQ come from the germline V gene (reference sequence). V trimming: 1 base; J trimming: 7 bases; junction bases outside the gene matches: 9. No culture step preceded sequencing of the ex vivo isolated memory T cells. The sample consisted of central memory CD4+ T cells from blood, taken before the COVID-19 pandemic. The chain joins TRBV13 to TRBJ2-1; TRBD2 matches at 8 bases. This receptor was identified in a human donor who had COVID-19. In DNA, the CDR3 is TGTGCCAGCAGCTTAGCACGGGAGGGCCGGTGGAATGAGCAGTTCTTC. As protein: CASSLAREGRWNEQFF.